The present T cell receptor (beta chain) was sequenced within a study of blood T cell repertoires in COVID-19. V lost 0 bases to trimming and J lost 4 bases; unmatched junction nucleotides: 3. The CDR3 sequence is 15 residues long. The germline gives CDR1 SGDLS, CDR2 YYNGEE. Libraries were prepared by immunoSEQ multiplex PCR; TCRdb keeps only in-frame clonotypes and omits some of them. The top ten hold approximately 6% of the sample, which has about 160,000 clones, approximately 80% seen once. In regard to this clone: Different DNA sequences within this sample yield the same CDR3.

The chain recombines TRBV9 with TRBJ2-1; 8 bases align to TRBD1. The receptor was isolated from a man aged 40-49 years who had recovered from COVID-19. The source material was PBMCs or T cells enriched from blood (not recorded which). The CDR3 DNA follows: TGTGCCAGCAGCGTAGGGACAGGGCCGTACAATGAGCAGTTCTTC. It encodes CASSVGTGPYNEQFF.